This TCR beta chain was retrieved from a study of shared clonotypes between healthy human individuals. Libraries were prepared by immunoSEQ multiplex PCR; TCRdb keeps only in-frame clonotypes and omits some of them. The table shows about 990,000 clones, with 78% occurring only once. CDR3 length: 14 residues. Germline CDR1 reads SGHRS; CDR2 reads YFSETQ. V was clipped by 2 bases and J by 8 bases; unmatched bases: 3. V is TRBV5-1 and J is TRBJ1-4; 10 bases map to TRBD1. The TCR comes from a man between 18 and 35 years old in good health. Some clones in this sample may be carry-over from other donors' samples. Sequencing used memory CD4+ T cells from PBMCs. Described subset: CD45RA-negative fraction. DNA of the CDR3: TGCGCCAGCAGCTTTGGACAGGGGGACGAAAAACTGTTTTTT. Its protein product is CASSFGQGDEKLFF.